This TCR beta chain was obtained from a study of a mutant IDH1 vaccine in newly diagnosed glioma. Across the whole study: Antecedent treatment encompassed radiotherapy, temozolomide, or their combination; the majority received both. Weeks 35 and 47 hosted visits V12 and V13, respectively.

Trimming took off 0 bases at V and 6 bases at J, with 12 bases between the two ends. The CDR3 sequence is 15 residues long. From germline, CDR1 is SGHRS and CDR2 YFSETQ. Specified time point: week 47, end of study. Doses comprised 300 ug of mutant IDH1 20-mer peptide each, plus topical imiquimod. Patients, over weeks 1, 3, 5, 7, 11, 15, 19 and 23, received a total of eight vaccinations. Turning to this clone: As yet, its antigen is unknown.

The repertoire was sequenced with immunoSEQ multiplex PCR; TCRdb's copy has only in-frame clones and lacks some. The data show 45,000 to 65,000 clones, about two thirds seen once. The sample was peripheral blood mononuclear cells (PBMCs), taken from a glioma patient whose treatment included an IDH1 peptide vaccine. This clonotype was sampled from a man in his forties with glioma. Some clones in this sample may be carry-over from other donors' samples. The V and J genes are TRBV5-1 and TRBJ1-4; the D is unclear. The CDR3 region is CASSLAGLRDEKLFF. The DNA for the CDR3 is TGCGCCAGCAGCTTGGCCGGGCTACGGGATGAAAAACTGTTTTTT. The whole variable domain, remainder taken from reference TRBV5-1 and TRBJ1-4, is KAGVTQTPRYLIKTRGQQVTLSCSPISGHRSVSWYQQTPGQGLQFLFEYFSETQRNKGNFPGRFSGRQFSNSRSEMNVSTLELGDSALYLCASSLAGLRDEKLFFGSGTQLSVL.